A selection of T cell receptor beta chains follows, all from one sample in a study of Ad26.COV2.S vaccination and SARS-CoV-2 variants. Clones were sequenced by immunoSEQ multiplex PCR, and TCRdb holds only the in-frame ones, with some missing. The table shows over 300,000 clones, with around 82% occurring only once. Sample: peripheral blood, taken in a trial of Ad26.COV2.S vaccine versus placebo. These receptors originate from a person aged 18-60 years who received the Ad26.COV2.S COVID-19 vaccine or a placebo. Each CDR3 is given with its conserved first and last residue. The D gene is left open where the match is weak. A clone size is listed for some rows: how often the clone was seen (once, few, many), or a class if it is expanded.

clone_size	v_call	cdr3_length	d_call	j_call	cdr3_aa	cdr3_nt
few	TRBV27	15	-	TRBJ1-2	CASSLRLGPHYGYTF	TGTGCCAGCAGTTTGAGATTGGGTCCACACTATGGCTACACCTTC
-	TRBV7-3	15	-	TRBJ2-1	CASSLSEGTYNEQFF	TGTGCCAGCAGCTTATCGGAGGGAACCTACAATGAGCAGTTCTTC
once	TRBV24-1	15	TRBD1	TRBJ1-2	CATPDRGIIWDGYTF	TGTGCCACCCCTGACAGGGGTATTATTTGGGATGGCTACACCTTC
once	TRBV29-1	12	-	TRBJ2-7	CSVVLAPYEQYF	TGCAGCGTTGTACTAGCCCCATACGAGCAGTACTTC
-	TRBV2	19	TRBD1	TRBJ1-1	CASRVGTGPSRVVGTEAFF	TGTGCCAGCAGGGTGGGGACAGGGCCCAGTAGGGTAGTTGGTACTGAAGCTTTCTTT
-	TRBV7-9	11	-	TRBJ2-2	CASSYAGELFF	TGTGCCAGCAGTTACGCCGGGGAGCTGTTTTTT
-	TRBV12-3/TRBV12-4	13	-	TRBJ1-3	CASSSNSGNTIYF	TGTGCCAGCAGTTCGAACTCTGGAAACACCATATATTTT
-	TRBV29-1	11	-	TRBJ1-2	CSVHLGYGYTF	TGCAGCGTTCATTTAGGCTATGGCTACACCTTC
-	TRBV18	15	TRBD1	TRBJ1-2	CASSPAGGRASGYTF	TGTGCCAGCTCACCAGCAGGGGGCAGGGCTTCTGGCTACACCTTC
few	TRBV5-4	12	-	TRBJ2-7	CASSLGLAEQYF	TGTGCCAGCAGCTTGGGACTGGCAGAACAGTACTTC
-	TRBV6-5	15	-	TRBJ1-4	CASGGPGQRNEKLFF	TGTGCCAGCGGAGGGCCAGGGCAGCGGAACGAAAAACTGTTTTTT
once	TRBV28	16	-	TRBJ1-5	CASSWPGPGNNQPQHF	TGTGCCAGCAGTTGGCCGGGGCCCGGGAACAATCAGCCCCAGCATTTT
-	TRBV5-4	15	TRBD2	TRBJ2-1	CASSFSGGSYNEQFF	TGTGCCAGCAGCTTTAGCGGGGGGAGCTACAATGAGCAGTTCTTC
once	TRBV7-9	16	-	TRBJ2-3	CASSPTGTTSTDTQYF	TGTGCCAGCAGCCCCACAGGGACAACTAGCACAGATACGCAGTATTTT
-	TRBV18	17	-	TRBJ1-1	CASSPNPGHSLDTEAFF	TGTGCCAGCTCACCTAATCCGGGACACTCATTGGACACTGAAGCTTTCTTT
-	TRBV4-2	17	-	TRBJ1-4	CASSQDHPGGTNEKLFF	TGTGCCAGCAGCCAAGATCATCCAGGAGGAACTAATGAAAAACTGTTTTTT
-	TRBV7-2	12	-	TRBJ2-3	CASSSDLGTQYF	TGTGCCAGCAGCTCAGATCTGGGTACGCAGTATTTT
-	TRBV9	14	TRBD2	TRBJ2-7	CASSLAGGNYEQYF	TGTGCCAGCAGCCTAGCGGGGGGGAACTACGAGCAGTACTTC
-	TRBV6-1	18	TRBD2	TRBJ2-2	CASSGTSGLWGNTGELFF	TGTGCCAGCAGTGGTACTAGCGGGCTCTGGGGAAACACCGGGGAGCTGTTTTTT
once	TRBV19	15	-	TRBJ1-2	CASTKGGNQGYGYTF	TGTGCCAGTACAAAGGGGGGCAATCAAGGCTATGGCTACACCTTC
-	TRBV10-3	12	-	TRBJ2-3	CAIAREVDTQYF	TGTGCCATCGCCAGGGAGGTGGATACGCAGTATTTT
-	TRBV5-5	13	-	TRBJ1-1	CASTLGSSTEAFF	TGTGCCAGCACCCTAGGGAGTTCCACTGAAGCTTTCTTT
-	TRBV19	14	-	TRBJ1-1	CASSQQGLGTEAFF	TGTGCCAGTAGTCAGCAGGGCTTAGGCACTGAAGCTTTCTTT
-	TRBV7-2	18	TRBD2	TRBJ2-2	CASTLTSGLTRNTGELFF	TGTGCCAGCACCTTGACTAGCGGGTTGACCCGGAACACCGGGGAGCTGTTTTTT
-	TRBV4-1	13	-	TRBJ2-7	CASSQVLGERQYF	TGCGCCAGCAGCCAAGTTCTCGGGGAACGGCAGTACTTC
-	TRBV21-1	14	-	TRBJ1-6	CASSNGEHNSPLHF	TGTGCCAGCAGCAATGGGGAACACAATTCACCCCTCCACTTT
-	TRBV19	17	TRBD1	TRBJ1-3	CASSHPKRGREGNTIYF	TGTGCCAGTAGTCACCCGAAGAGGGGGCGCGAAGGAAACACCATATATTTT
-	TRBV4-1	13	-	TRBJ2-5	CASSQASRETQYF	TGCGCCAGCAGCCAAGCCAGCCGGGAGACCCAGTACTTC
-	TRBV20-1	14	-	TRBJ2-5	CSASTRRLQETQYF	TGCAGTGCTAGTACCCGGCGGCTACAAGAGACCCAGTACTTC
-	TRBV4-1	15	-	TRBJ1-3	CASSQGFGKRNTIYF	TGCGCCAGCAGCCAAGGCTTCGGAAAGCGGAACACCATATATTTT
-	TRBV5-1	17	TRBD2	TRBJ2-7	CASSSPPSGGRAHEQYF	TGCGCCAGCAGCTCACCTCCTTCAGGCGGGAGGGCCCACGAGCAGTACTTC
once	TRBV21-1	15	-	TRBJ1-3	CAGPGQGPSGNTIYF	TGTGCCGGCCCGGGACAGGGACCCTCTGGAAACACCATATATTTT
-	TRBV7-2	15	-	TRBJ1-2	CASSLDGTRTYGYTF	TGTGCCAGCAGCTTAGACGGGACCAGGACCTATGGCTACACCTTC
-	TRBV6-5	15	-	TRBJ2-7	CASNPAQGPPYEQYF	TGTGCCAGCAATCCAGCCCAGGGCCCGCCCTACGAGCAGTACTTC
-	TRBV29-1	15	TRBD1	TRBJ1-5	CSVSSGTGAYQPQHF	TGCAGCGTTTCTTCCGGGACAGGGGCATATCAGCCCCAGCATTTT
-	TRBV6-1	14	-	TRBJ1-3	CASSDGQSGNTIYF	TGTGCCAGCAGTGACGGACAGTCAGGAAACACCATATATTTT
-	TRBV5-4	15	TRBD1	TRBJ1-2	CASSHADRGLVGYTF	TGTGCCAGCAGCCACGCGGACAGGGGGCTTGTTGGCTACACCTTC
-	TRBV27	13	-	TRBJ2-2	CASRAGQGGELFF	TGTGCCAGCAGGGCAGGGCAGGGGGGGGAGCTGTTTTTT
-	TRBV18	15	TRBD1	TRBJ2-1	CASSQGQGAHNEQFF	TGTGCCAGCTCCCAGGGACAGGGGGCCCACAATGAGCAGTTCTTC
-	TRBV11-2	15	-	TRBJ2-7	CASSPRGRFSYEQYF	TGTGCCAGCAGCCCCCGGGGGAGGTTCTCCTACGAGCAGTACTTC
-	TRBV19	15	-	TRBJ1-2	CASSIEPNTNYGYTF	TGTGCCAGTAGTATAGAGCCCAACACTAACTATGGCTACACCTTC
-	TRBV3-1/TRBV3-2	15	TRBD1	TRBJ2-1	CASSLGQGSVNEQFF	TGTGCCAGCAGCCTCGGACAGGGGTCAGTAAATGAGCAGTTCTTC
-	TRBV4-1	17	TRBD1	TRBJ1-1	CASSLQSGGAGNTEAFF	TGCGCCAGCAGCCTCCAATCAGGGGGCGCTGGGAACACTGAAGCTTTCTTT
-	TRBV4-3	16	TRBD2	TRBJ2-2	CASRSSLAGGTGELFF	TGCGCCAGCAGGTCGAGCCTAGCGGGGGGCACCGGGGAGCTGTTTTTT
-	TRBV19	12	-	TRBJ2-1	CASSLSGDEQFF	TGTGCCAGTAGCTTAAGCGGAGATGAGCAGTTCTTC
-	TRBV28	15	TRBD1	TRBJ1-4	CASSPRTGVNEKLFF	TGTGCCAGCAGTCCCCGGACAGGGGTTAATGAAAAACTGTTTTTT
-	TRBV19	12	-	TRBJ2-3	CASSVNSDTQYF	TGTGCCAGTAGTGTGAACTCAGATACGCAGTATTTT
-	TRBV6-5	12	-	TRBJ2-2	CASKAYTGELFF	TGTGCCAGCAAGGCTTACACCGGGGAGCTGTTTTTT
-	TRBV7-6	15	-	TRBJ2-1	CASSQSDGSYNEQFF	TGTGCCAGCAGCCAGAGCGACGGCTCCTACAATGAGCAGTTCTTC
-	TRBV5-1	13	-	TRBJ2-3	CASSLFGADTQYF	TGCGCCAGCAGCTTGTTCGGCGCAGATACGCAGTATTTT
-	TRBV12-3/TRBV12-4	13	TRBD1	TRBJ1-2	CASSLTGGYGYTF	TGTGCCAGCAGTCTGACAGGGGGCTATGGCTACACCTTC
-	TRBV6-6	14	TRBD2	TRBJ2-1	CASSRLAEGVEQFF	TGTGCCAGCAGCCGGCTAGCGGAGGGAGTTGAGCAGTTCTTC
-	TRBV15	13	-	TRBJ1-1	CATSRDKNTEAFF	TGTGCCACCAGCAGAGATAAGAACACTGAAGCTTTCTTT
once	TRBV7-2	15	-	TRBJ2-3	CASSSRGGLTDTQYF	TGTGCCAGCAGCTCCCGCGGCGGGCTCACAGATACGCAGTATTTT
once	TRBV5-1	14	-	TRBJ2-1	CASSLARQGNEQFF	TGCGCCAGCAGCTTGGCCAGGCAGGGCAATGAGCAGTTCTTC
-	TRBV24-1	13	-	TRBJ2-7	CATSDLGGDEQYF	TGTGCCACCAGTGATTTAGGAGGGGACGAGCAGTACTTC
-	TRBV6-5	15	-	TRBJ1-2	CASSQTDGGVYGYTF	TGTGCCAGCAGCCAGACGGACGGGGGTGTCTATGGCTACACCTTC
-	TRBV30	14	TRBD2	TRBJ2-1	CALATSGADNEQFF	TGTGCCCTAGCCACTAGCGGGGCTGACAATGAGCAGTTCTTC
-	TRBV5-4	14	-	TRBJ2-5	CASSLRTNQETQYF	TGTGCCAGCAGCTTGAGGACTAACCAAGAGACCCAGTACTTC